The 21 T cell receptor beta chains reported below all come from one sample, sequenced in a study of blood T cell repertoires in COVID-19. Repertoires were generated with immunoSEQ multiplex PCR, while TCRdb's copy carries only in-frame clones and drops some. Here the sample spans 100,000 to 120,000 clones, more than 75% being singletons. The sample was peripheral blood. The receptors stem from a woman aged 35 to 49 with acute or convalescent COVID-19.

The rearrangement uses TRBV6-2 or TRBV6-3 and TRBJ2-1; 7 bases line up with TRBD2. The V segment lost 3 bases and the J segment 8 bases; nucleotides outside the gene matches: 4. The CDR3 is 13 amino acids. Germline CDR1 reads MNHEY; CDR2 reads SVGEGT. The CDR3 nucleotides read TGTGCCAGCAGTTATTGGGAGGGCGATGAGCAGTTCTTC. Its protein is CASSYWEGDEQFF.

The chain carries TRBV9 and TRBJ1-2; the match to TRBD1 covers 9 bases. This CDR3 region has 14 residues. Germline CDR1 SGDLS, CDR2 YYNGEE. The V gene end was trimmed by 4 bases and the J gene end by 4 bases; junction bases not matched to a gene: 5. As DNA, the CDR3 is TGTGCCAGCAGCATAGGACAGGGGCCCTATGGCTACACCTTC. Protein product: CASSIGQGPYGYTF.

The chain couples TRBV5-1 to TRBJ1-1; weak D call: TRBD1 (5 bases). The CDR3 runs to 14 residues. The V end lost 6 bases, the J end lost 1 base, and 13 bases lay between the germline ends. Germline assignment: CDR1 SGHRS and CDR2 YFSETQ. The CDR3 spells CASTAGSPNTEAFF. The CDR3 nucleotides are TGCGCCAGCACCGCAGGGTCCCCGAACACTGAAGCTTTCTTT.

This clone was seen a handful of times. This chain joins TRBV30 and TRBJ1-1; no clear D gene. Germline V gene lookup returns CDR1 GTSNPN and CDR2 SVGIG (reference sequence). This CDR3 is 11 amino acids long. The V end lost 5 bases, the J end lost 2 bases, and 6 bases lay between the germline ends. For the CDR3, the DNA is TGTGCCTGGGGGAGTAACACTGAAGCTTTCTTT. Amino acid sequence: CAWGSNTEAFF.

The rearrangement joins TRBV6-5 to TRBJ1-2; D uncertain. The CDR3 runs 11 residues. The germline CDR1 and CDR2 sequences are MNHEY and SVGAGI. The V gene lost 6 bases and the J gene lost 3 bases, with 5 bases spanning the gap. CDR3 protein: CASSLDYGYTF. Written as DNA, the CDR3 is TGTGCCAGCAGCCTTGACTATGGCTACACCTTC.

The rearrangement joins TRBV27 to TRBJ1-5; TRBD1 matches 8 bases. CDR1 is MNHEY, CDR2 SMNVEV, per germline (reference sequence). The CDR3 totals 15 residues. V shed 5 bases, J shed 1 base, and the junction held 4 bases outside the gene matches. CDR3 residues: CASSTGGRSNQPQHF. In DNA, the CDR3 is TGTGCCAGCAGTACAGGGGGAAGAAGCAATCAGCCCCAGCATTTT.

The genes are TRBV19 and TRBJ2-3; D possibly corresponds to TRBD2 (6 bases). The germline V gene has CDR1 LNHDA and CDR2 SQIVND (reference sequence). V lost 5 bases to trimming and J lost 4 bases, with 7 bases between them. This CDR3 is 12 amino acids long. CDR3 DNA sequence: TGTGCCAGTAGTCCGGGGGCAGATACGCAGTATTTT. It encodes CASSPGADTQYF.

This chain uses TRBV18 with TRBJ1-1; tentative D call: TRBD1 (6 bases). Trimming stripped 5 bases from V and 2 bases from J, with 12 bases between. Germline loops: CDR1 KGHSH, CDR2 LQKENI. The CDR3 length is 14 residues. The CDR3 DNA reads TGTGCCAGCTCAACCTCGGACAGCAACACTGAAGCTTTCTTT. Translation gives CASSTSDSNTEAFF. Full variable domain (remainder filled in from reference TRBV18 and TRBJ1-1): NAGVMQNPRHLVRRRGQEARLRCSPMKGHSHVYWYRQLPEEGLKFMVYLQKENIIDESGMPKERFSAEFPKEGPSILRIQQVVRGDSAAYFCASSTSDSNTEAFFGQGTRLTVV.

This chain connects TRBV7-8 to TRBJ2-7; D unresolved. Germline V lookup: CDR1 SGHVS, CDR2 FQNEAQ. V lost 5 bases and J 2 bases, leaving 13 bases between the germline ends. CDR3 length: 14 residues. The CDR3 region is CASSRVLSTYEQYF. In DNA form, the CDR3 reads TGTGCCAGCAGCCGAGTCTTGAGTACCTACGAGCAGTACTTC.

Concerning this clone: This sample includes further DNA sequences coding for the same CDR3. The chain joins TRBV5-6 to TRBJ2-7; TRBD1 agrees at 8 bases. V lost 4 bases to trimming and J lost 0 bases; unmatched junction nucleotides: 3. The germline CDR1 and CDR2 sequences are SGHDT and YYEEEE. The CDR3 loop spans 14 amino acids. The CDR3 spells CASSRTGSSYEQYF. The CDR3 DNA reads as TGTGCCAGCAGCAGGACAGGGAGCTCCTACGAGCAGTACTTC. The whole variable domain, remainder taken from reference TRBV5-6 and TRBJ2-7, is DAGVTQSPTHLIKTRGQQVTLRCSPKSGHDTVSWYQQALGQGPQFIFQYYEEEERQRGNFPDRFSGHQFPNYSSELNVNALLLGDSALYLCASSRTGSSYEQYFGPGTRLTVT.

The chain couples TRBV6-5 to TRBJ1-1; the D is unclear. The CDR3 is made up of 13 amino acids. Germline CDR1 is MNHEY and CDR2 is SVGAGI. V gave up 2 bases and J gave up 7 bases, with 11 bases separating them. The CDR3 coding sequence is TGTGCCAGCAGTTACCGGGATTCTTTTGAAGCTTTCTTT. Translating it yields CASSYRDSFEAFF.

CDR3 amino acids: CASTHGTTFEAFF. The CDR3 DNA reads TGTGCCAGTACTCACGGGACAACCTTTGAAGCTTTCTTT. V is TRBV19 and J is TRBJ1-1; perhaps TRBD1 as D (6 bases). From germline, CDR1 is LNHDA and CDR2 SQIVND (reference sequence). The CDR3 is 13 amino acids. Trimming pared 7 bases from V and 7 bases from J, leaving 16 bases between.

The V gene is TRBV7-9, the J gene TRBJ1-5; maybe TRBD1 (6 bases). This CDR3 has 17 residues. Germline CDR1 is SEHNR and CDR2 is FQNEAQ (reference sequence). The V gene lost 5 bases and the J gene lost 0 bases, with 17 bases spanning the gap. CDR3 bases: TGTGCCAGCAGCAGTGGGGGCGGAGGTGATAGCAATCAGCCCCAGCATTTT. Protein: CASSSGGGGDSNQPQHF.

This clone was observed a single time. The chain recombines TRBV12-3 or TRBV12-4 with TRBJ1-1; unclear D gene. Trimming took off 4 bases at V and 4 bases at J, with 7 bases between the two ends. This CDR3 has 12 residues. CDR3 sequence reads: CASSWSGTEAFF. The CDR3 DNA reads as TGTGCCAGCAGTTGGTCGGGCACTGAAGCTTTCTTT.

The V and J genes are TRBV28 and TRBJ1-1; possibly TRBD1 for D (5 bases). CDR3 length: 13 amino acids. V was cut by 1 base and J by 5 bases, with 8 bases left in between. Germline CDR1 is MDHEN and CDR2 is SYDVKM. DNA of the CDR3: TGTGCCAGCAGTTTATTGGGGGGTACTGAAGCTTTCTTT. This encodes CASSLLGGTEAFF.

This sequence joins TRBV9 and TRBJ2-7; 16 positions agree with TRBD2. CDR3 length: 17 amino acids. J gave up 4 bases and V 4 bases, and 8 bases lay outside the gene matches. CDR1 and CDR2 from the germline V gene are SGDLS and YYNGEE. The CDR3 DNA reads TGTGCCAGCAGCCCCGGGACTAGCGGGGGGGCCGGATACGAGCAGTACTTC. Its translation is CASSPGTSGGAGYEQYF.

The J gene is TRBJ1-1, the V gene TRBV19, with 8 nucleotides matching TRBD1. The CDR3 contains 15 residues. V trimming: 4 bases; J trimming: 0 bases; junction bases outside the gene matches: 4. Germline V gene sequence: CDR1 LNHDA, CDR2 SQIVND (reference sequence). The CDR3 region has the DNA TGTGCCAGTAGTAAGCGACAGGGGATGAACACTGAAGCTTTCTTT. Translation: CASSKRQGMNTEAFF.

The chain has TRBV5-1 and TRBJ2-7; TRBD1 agrees at 7 bases. The J segment lost 6 bases and the V segment lost 0 bases, leaving 3 bases of the junction unmatched. CDR3 length equals 13 residues. Germline CDR1 SGHRS, CDR2 YFSETQ. DNA for the CDR3: TGCGCCAGCAGCTTGGGGACAGGTCGCGAGCAGTACTTC. Translating gives CASSLGTGREQYF.

V is TRBV12-5 and J is TRBJ1-2; D uncertain. The V and J ends lost 3 bases and 4 bases respectively, with 21 bases between them. The CDR3 totals 17 residues. Germline-derived CDR1 and CDR2 are LGHNT and FRNRAP. The CDR3 spells CASGLVPGFVVSYGYTF. CDR3 in DNA: TGTGCTAGTGGTTTAGTTCCGGGATTCGTAGTAAGCTATGGCTACACCTTC. Looking up the rest from reference TRBV12-5 and TRBJ1-2 gives the full variable domain: DARVTQTPRHKVTEMGQEVTMRCQPILGHNTVFWYRQTMMQGLELLAYFRNRAPLDDSGMPKDRFSAEMPDATLATLKIQPSEPRDSAVYFCASGLVPGFVVSYGYTFGSGTRLTVV.

The V gene is TRBV3-1 (or the pseudogene TRBV3-2), the J gene TRBJ1-3; 12 bases align to TRBD1. Per germline, CDR1 LGHDT and CDR2 YNNKEL (reference sequence). The CDR3 is 17 amino acids. Losses at the gene ends were 4 bases for V and 1 base for J; bases not matched to a gene: 5. CDR3 DNA sequence: TGTGCCAGCAGCCCCCGGGACAGGGGGCGGTCTGGAAACACCATATATTTT. Protein: CASSPRDRGRSGNTIYF.

In DNA form, the CDR3 reads TGTGCCAGTAGTATAACCGGGGTTAACACTGAAGCTTTCTTT. This codes for CASSITGVNTEAFF. The chain combines TRBV19 with TRBJ1-1; D gene unclear. Trimming took 2 bases from V and 2 from J, leaving 9 bases between them. Germline V gene data show CDR1 as LNHDA and CDR2 as SQIVND (reference sequence). The CDR3 is made up of 14 amino acids.